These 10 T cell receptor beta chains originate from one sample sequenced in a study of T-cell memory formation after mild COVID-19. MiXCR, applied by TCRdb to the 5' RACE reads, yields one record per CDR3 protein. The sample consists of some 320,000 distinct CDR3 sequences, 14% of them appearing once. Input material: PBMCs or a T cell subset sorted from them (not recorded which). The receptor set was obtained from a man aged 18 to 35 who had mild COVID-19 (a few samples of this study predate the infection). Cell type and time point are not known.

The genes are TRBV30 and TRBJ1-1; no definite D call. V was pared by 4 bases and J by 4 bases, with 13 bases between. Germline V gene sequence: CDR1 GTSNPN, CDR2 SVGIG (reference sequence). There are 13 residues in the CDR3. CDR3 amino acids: CAWKRLGSTEAFF. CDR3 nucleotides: TGTGCCTGGAAGCGACTGGGGAGCACTGAAGCTTTCTTT.

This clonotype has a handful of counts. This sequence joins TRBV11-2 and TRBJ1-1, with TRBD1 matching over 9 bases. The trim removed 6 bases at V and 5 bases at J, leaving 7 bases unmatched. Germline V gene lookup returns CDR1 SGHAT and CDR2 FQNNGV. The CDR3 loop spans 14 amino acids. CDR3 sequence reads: CASSYTGGKTEAFF. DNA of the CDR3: TGTGCCAGCAGTTATACAGGGGGCAAGACTGAAGCTTTCTTT.

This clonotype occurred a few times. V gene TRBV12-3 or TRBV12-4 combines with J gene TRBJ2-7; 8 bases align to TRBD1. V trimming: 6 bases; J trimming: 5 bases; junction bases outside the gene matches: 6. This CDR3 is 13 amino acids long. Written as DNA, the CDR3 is TGTGCCAGCAGCCGGACAGGGTTCAACGAGCAGTACGTC. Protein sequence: CASSRTGFNEQYV.

The CDR3 DNA reads as TGTGCCAGCAGCCTTATTATTTTAGCGGGTGGTGAGCAGTTCTTC. Translation gives CASSLIILAGGEQFF. The chain couples TRBV7-9 to TRBJ2-1; 7 nucleotides agree with TRBD2. The CDR3 totals 15 residues. Germline V lookup: CDR1 SEHNR, CDR2 FQNEAQ (reference sequence). Losses at the gene ends were 5 bases for V and 9 bases for J; bases not matched to a gene: 13.

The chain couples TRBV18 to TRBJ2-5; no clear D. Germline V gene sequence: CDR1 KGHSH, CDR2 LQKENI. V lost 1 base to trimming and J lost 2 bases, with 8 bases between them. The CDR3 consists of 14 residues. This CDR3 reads CASSPLGRQETQYF. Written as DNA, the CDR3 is TGTGCCAGCTCACCACTCGGACGGCAAGAGACCCAGTACTTC.

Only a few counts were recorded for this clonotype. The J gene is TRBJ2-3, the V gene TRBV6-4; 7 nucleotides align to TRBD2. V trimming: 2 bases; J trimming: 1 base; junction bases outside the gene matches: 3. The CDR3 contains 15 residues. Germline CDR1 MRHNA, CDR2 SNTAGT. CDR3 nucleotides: TGTGCCAGCAGTGACGGGGCGGGGGGCACAGATACGCAGTATTTT. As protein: CASSDGAGGTDTQYF.

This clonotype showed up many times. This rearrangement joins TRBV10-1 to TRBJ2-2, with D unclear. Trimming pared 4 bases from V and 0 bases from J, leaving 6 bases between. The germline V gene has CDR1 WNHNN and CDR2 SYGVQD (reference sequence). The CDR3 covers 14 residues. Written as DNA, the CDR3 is TGCGCCAGCAGTGGACGGGCGAACACCGGGGAGCTGTTTTTT. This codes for CASSGRANTGELFF.

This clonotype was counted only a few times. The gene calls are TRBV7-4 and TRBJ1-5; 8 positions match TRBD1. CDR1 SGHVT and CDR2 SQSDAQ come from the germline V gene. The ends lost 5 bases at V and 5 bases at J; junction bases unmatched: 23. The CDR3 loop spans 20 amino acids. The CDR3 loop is CASSHTGRWKIQGEHQPQHF. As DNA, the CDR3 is TGTGCCAGCAGCCATACAGGAAGATGGAAGATACAGGGGGAGCATCAGCCCCAGCATTTT.

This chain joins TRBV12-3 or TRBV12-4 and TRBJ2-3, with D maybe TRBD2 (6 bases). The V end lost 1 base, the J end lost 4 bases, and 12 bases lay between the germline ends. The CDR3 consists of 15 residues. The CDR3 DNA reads TGTGCCAGCAGTTTAGGCGGGGTTGACGCAGATACGCAGTATTTT. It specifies CASSLGGVDADTQYF.

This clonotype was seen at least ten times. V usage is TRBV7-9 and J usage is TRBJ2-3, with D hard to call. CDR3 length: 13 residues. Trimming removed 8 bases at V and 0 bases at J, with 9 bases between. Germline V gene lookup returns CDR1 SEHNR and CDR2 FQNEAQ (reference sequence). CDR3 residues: CASRVSSTDTQYF. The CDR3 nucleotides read TGTGCCAGCCGCGTTTCTAGCACAGATACGCAGTATTTT. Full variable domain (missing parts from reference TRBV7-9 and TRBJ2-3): DTGVSQNPRHKITKRGQNVTFRCDPISEHNRLYWYRQTLGQGPEFLTYFQNEAQLEKSRLLSDRFSAERPKGSFSTLEIQRTEQGDSAMYLCASRVSSTDTQYFGPGTRLTVL.